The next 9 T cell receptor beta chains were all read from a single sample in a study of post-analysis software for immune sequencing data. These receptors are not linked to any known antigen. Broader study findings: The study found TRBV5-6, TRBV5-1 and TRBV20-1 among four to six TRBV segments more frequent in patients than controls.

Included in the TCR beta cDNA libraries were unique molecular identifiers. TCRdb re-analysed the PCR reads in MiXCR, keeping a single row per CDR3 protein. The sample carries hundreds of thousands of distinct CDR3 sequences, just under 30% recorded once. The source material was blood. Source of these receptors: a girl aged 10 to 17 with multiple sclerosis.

CDR3 in amino acids: CASSLQGAVVGGANVLTF. CDR3 DNA sequence: TGTGCCAGCAGCTTACAGGGGGCAGTAGTGGGGGGGGCCAACGTCCTGACTTTC. The chain joins TRBV7-2 to TRBJ2-6; TRBD1 matches at 8 bases. Germline-derived CDR1 and CDR2 are SGHTA and FQGNSA. This CDR3 is 18 amino acids long. The junction had 10 bases not matched to a gene; V was cut back by 2 bases and J by 4 bases.

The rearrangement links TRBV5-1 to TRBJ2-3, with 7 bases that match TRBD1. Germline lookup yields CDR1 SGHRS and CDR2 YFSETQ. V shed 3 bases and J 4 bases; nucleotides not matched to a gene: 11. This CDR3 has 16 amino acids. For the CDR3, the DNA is TGCGCCAGCAGCTCCCGGGCAGGGGGTATCTCAGATACGCAGTATTTT. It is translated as CASSSRAGGISDTQYF.

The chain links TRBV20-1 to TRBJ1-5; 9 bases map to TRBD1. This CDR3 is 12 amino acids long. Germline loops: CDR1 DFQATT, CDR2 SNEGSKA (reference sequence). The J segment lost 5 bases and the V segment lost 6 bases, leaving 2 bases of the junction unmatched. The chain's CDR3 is CSAGQGYQPQHF. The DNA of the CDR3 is TGCAGTGCCGGACAGGGGTATCAGCCCCAGCATTTT.

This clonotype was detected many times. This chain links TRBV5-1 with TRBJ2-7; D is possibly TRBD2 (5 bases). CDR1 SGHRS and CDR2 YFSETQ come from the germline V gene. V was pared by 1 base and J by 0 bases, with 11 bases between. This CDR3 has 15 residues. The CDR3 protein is CASSLSPGYSYEQYF. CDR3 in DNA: TGCGCCAGCAGCTTGTCCCCGGGGTACTCCTACGAGCAGTACTTC.

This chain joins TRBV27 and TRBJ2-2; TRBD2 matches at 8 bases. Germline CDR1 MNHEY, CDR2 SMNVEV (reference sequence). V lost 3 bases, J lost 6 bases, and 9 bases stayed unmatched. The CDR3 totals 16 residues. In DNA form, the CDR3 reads TGTGCCAGCAGTTTTCTGGGCAGCGGGAGTCCCGGGGAGCTGTTTTTT. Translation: CASSFLGSGSPGELFF.

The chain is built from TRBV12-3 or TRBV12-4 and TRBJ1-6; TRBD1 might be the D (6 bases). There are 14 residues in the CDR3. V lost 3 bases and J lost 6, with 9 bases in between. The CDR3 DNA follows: TGTGCCAGCAGTTTTTCGGACAGTAATTCACCCCTCCACTTT. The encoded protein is CASSFSDSNSPLHF.

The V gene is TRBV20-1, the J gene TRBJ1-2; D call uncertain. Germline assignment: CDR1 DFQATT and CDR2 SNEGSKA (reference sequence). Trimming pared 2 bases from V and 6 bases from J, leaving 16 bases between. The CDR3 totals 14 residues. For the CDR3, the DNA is TGCAGTGCTAGACCCTTCTTCGGGTCGGATGGCTACACCTTC. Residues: CSARPFFGSDGYTF.

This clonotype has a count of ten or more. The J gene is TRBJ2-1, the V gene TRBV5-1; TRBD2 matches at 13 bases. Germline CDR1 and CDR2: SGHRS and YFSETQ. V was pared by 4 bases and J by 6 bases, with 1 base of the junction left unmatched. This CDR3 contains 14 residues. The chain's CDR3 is CASSRTSGSNEQFF. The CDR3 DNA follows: TGCGCCAGCAGCCGGACTAGCGGGAGCAATGAGCAGTTCTTC.

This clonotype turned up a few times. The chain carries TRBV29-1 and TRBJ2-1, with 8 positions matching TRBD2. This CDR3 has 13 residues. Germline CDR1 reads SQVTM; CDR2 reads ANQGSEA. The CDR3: CSGRTAGVHEQFF. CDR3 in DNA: TGCAGTGGGCGGACAGCGGGAGTTCATGAGCAGTTCTTC.